The 12 T cell receptor beta chains presented below share a single source sample, sequenced in a study of blood T cells in healthy people across ages. Next came a second PCR, run for roughly 6 to 11 cycles, which used a sample-barcoded 5' primer along with a J-beta primer mix. TCRdb ran MiXCR on the 5' RACE reads and lists one entry per CDR3 protein. Of fewer than 1 million distinct CDR3 sequences in the sample, under 45% were seen once. Sequencing used blood. The receptors were sampled from a man in his sixties in good health.

The chain employs TRBV27 and TRBJ2-1; D gene unclear. The CDR3 length is 13 residues. Trimming took off 1 base at V and 6 bases at J, with 7 bases between the two ends. CDR1 is MNHEY and CDR2 is SMNVEV in the germline V gene (reference sequence). This CDR3 reads CASSLLVGNEQFF. The CDR3 nucleotides read TGTGCCAGCAGTTTATTGGTTGGCAATGAGCAGTTCTTC.

V is TRBV25-1 and J is TRBJ2-3; D unresolved. V was pared by 3 bases and J by 2 bases, with 15 bases between. Germline loops: CDR1 MGHDK, CDR2 SYGVNS. CDR3 length: 16 residues. DNA for the CDR3: TGTGCCAGCAGTGAGTATGCGGCAGCCACCACAGATACGCAGTATTTT. Translation gives CASSEYAAATTDTQYF.

The chain has TRBV7-2 and TRBJ2-1, with TRBD2 identical over 9 bases. With V trimmed by 1 base and J by 10 bases, 11 bases remained unmatched. The CDR3 consists of 16 residues. CDR1 and CDR2 (germline): SGHTA, FQGNSA. This chain's CDR3 is CASSLVISGGPGEQFF. CDR3 DNA sequence: TGTGCCAGCAGCTTAGTCATTAGCGGGGGCCCGGGGGAGCAGTTCTTC.

This clonotype was seen a handful of times. The chain couples TRBV18 to TRBJ2-7, with D uncertain. The CDR3 covers 15 residues. The germline CDR1 and CDR2 sequences are KGHSH and LQKENI. V was cut by 0 bases and J by 3 bases, with 12 bases left in between. The chain's CDR3 is CASSPPFSPLYEQYF. CDR3 nucleotide sequence: TGTGCCAGCTCACCACCGTTCTCCCCCCTCTACGAGCAGTACTTC.

In regard to this clonotype: The CDR3 does not end in the conserved phenylalanine or tryptophan, so this is likely a read error. The chain joins TRBV6-2 or TRBV6-3 to TRBJ1-4; no definite D call. This CDR3 region has 15 residues. CDR1 and CDR2 from the germline V gene are MNHEY and SVGEGT. Deletions cut 5 bases from V and 5 bases from J, with 15 bases between. CDR3 protein: CASSKRSFPNEKLFL. CDR3 coding DNA: TGTGCCAGCAGTAAACGCAGCTTCCCGAATGAAAAACTGTTTCTT.

In this sample, this clonotype turned up a few times. The rearrangement links TRBV6-2 or TRBV6-3 to TRBJ1-6; D is unresolved. CDR3 size: 16 residues. Germline CDR1 MNHEY, CDR2 SVGEGT. Trimming removed 2 bases from V and 7 bases from J, with 15 bases in between. The CDR3: CASSYNSIRTNSPLHF. The CDR3 bases are TGTGCCAGCAGTTACAACAGTATAAGGACCAATTCACCCCTCCACTTT.

The V gene is TRBV7-9, the J gene TRBJ2-1; D is uncertain. V was pared by 1 base and J by 4 bases, with 11 bases between. CDR3 size: 15 residues. CDR1 and CDR2 from the germline V gene are SEHNR and FQNEAQ (reference sequence). In DNA, the CDR3 is TGTGCCAGCAGCTTAGTTGCCACGGTGTACAATGAGCAGTTCTTC. Translated, it gives CASSLVATVYNEQFF. Full variable domain (remainder filled in from reference TRBV7-9 and TRBJ2-1): DTGVSQNPRHKITKRGQNVTFRCDPISEHNRLYWYRQTLGQGPEFLTYFQNEAQLEKSRLLSDRFSAERPKGSFSTLEIQRTEQGDSAMYLCASSLVATVYNEQFFGPGTRLTVL.

On this clonotype itself: One junction end disagrees with the germline gene, perhaps due to a read error. The chain carries TRBV7-9 and TRBJ2-7; tentative D call: TRBD1 (5 bases). This CDR3 comprises 14 residues. Germline V gene sequence: CDR1 SEHNR, CDR2 FQNEAQ (reference sequence). This CDR3 reads CASSLIGDSYERYF. CDR3 DNA: TGTGCCAGCAGCTTAATAGGGGATTCCTACGAGCGGTACTTC.

The CDR3 DNA follows: TGCGCCAGCAGCTCGGGGGACAGTAATGAAAAACTGTTTTTT. Translated: CASSSGDSNEKLFF. The chain uses TRBV5-1 and TRBJ1-4; TRBD1 matches at 7 bases. Germline values: CDR1 SGHRS, CDR2 YFSETQ. The CDR3 has 14 residues. J gave up 4 bases and V 3 bases, and 3 bases lay outside the gene matches.

The chain combines TRBV7-2 with TRBJ2-7; D might be TRBD1 or TRBD2, each matching 5 bases. The CDR3 contains 15 residues. Germline V gives CDR1 SGHTA, CDR2 FQGNSA. V was pared by 5 bases and J by 7 bases, with 21 bases between. The CDR3 region is CASSRRWDGPSEQYF. DNA for the CDR3: TGTGCCAGCAGCCGGCGTTGGGACGGCCCATCTGAGCAGTACTTC.

This clonotype was counted between two and nine times. The V gene is TRBV15, the J gene TRBJ2-5, with D perhaps matching TRBD1 (7 bases). The V and J ends lost 8 bases and 9 bases respectively, with 25 bases between them. The CDR3 consists of 15 residues. The V gene's germline CDR1 is LNHNV and CDR2 YYDKDF (reference sequence). DNA for the CDR3: TGTGCCACCGACCCGGGCGGGACAGCCAGGACGGCCCAGTACTTC. Translated, it gives CATDPGGTARTAQYF.

This clonotype showed up just a few times. The V gene is TRBV13, the J gene TRBJ1-1; tentatively, D is TRBD1 (6 bases). Trimming shortened V by 5 bases and J by 3 bases, and 19 bases separated the two germline ends. Germline-derived CDR1 and CDR2 are PRHDT and FYEKMQ (reference sequence). The CDR3 totals 16 residues. The chain's CDR3 is CASSLPGTKVYTEAFF. The DNA for the CDR3 is TGTGCCAGCAGCCTGCCTGGGACAAAAGTTTACACTGAAGCTTTCTTT.